These 32 T cell receptor beta chains came from one sample sequenced in a study of cytomegalovirus exposure and HLA in healthy donors. TCRdb's table, derived via immunoSEQ multiplex PCR, lists solely in-frame clones and lacks some. The data contain approximately 160,000 clones, about 90% of them seen just once; the ten biggest clones take up over 2.5%. Sequenced sample: PBMCs. These receptors were taken from a woman between 18 and 30 years old in good health and CMV-seropositive.

The chain recombines TRBV5-1 with TRBJ2-7; 10 bases match TRBD1. The CDR3 is made up of 17 amino acids. The junction had 9 bases not matched to a gene; V was cut back by 0 bases and J by 3 bases. Germline loops: CDR1 SGHRS, CDR2 YFSETQ. CDR3 nucleotide sequence: TGCGCCAGCAGCTTGGGGACTCTTAGGACAGGGGGCTACGAGCAGTACTTC. It specifies CASSLGTLRTGGYEQYF.

CDR3 protein: CASSQDKGGAVRGEELFF. As DNA, the CDR3 is TGTGCCAGCAGCCAAGATAAGGGTGGAGCGGTTAGAGGAGAGGAGCTGTTTTTT. The gene calls are TRBV4-2 and TRBJ2-2, with D possibly matching TRBD2 (5 bases). Germline V gives CDR1 LGHNA, CDR2 YNFKEQ. This CDR3 spans 18 amino acids. V lost 0 bases, J lost 10 bases, and 24 bases lay in between.

In the case of this clone: Other DNA sequences in the same sample also yield this CDR3. The chain has TRBV5-1 and TRBJ1-2; no clear D. Germline V gene sequence: CDR1 SGHRS, CDR2 YFSETQ. Trimming shortened V by 2 bases and J by 3 bases, and 8 bases separated the two germline ends. The CDR3 is 13 residues long. The CDR3: CASSLAGDYGYTF. As DNA, the CDR3 is TGCGCCAGCAGCTTAGCGGGAGACTATGGCTACACCTTC.

V usage is TRBV28 and J usage is TRBJ2-2; D is unresolved. CDR1 is MDHEN, CDR2 SYDVKM, per germline. The CDR3 length is 12 residues. Trimming took 3 bases from V and 6 from J, leaving 5 bases between them. The CDR3 sequence is CASSFSPGELFF. The CDR3 bases are TGTGCCAGCAGTTTCTCCCCCGGGGAGCTGTTTTTT.

This chain links TRBV9 with TRBJ1-1; 7 bases fit TRBD1. Germline assignment: CDR1 SGDLS and CDR2 YYNGEE. V lost 4 bases, J lost 7 bases, and 7 bases stayed unmatched. This CDR3 spans 13 amino acids. The CDR3, as DNA: TGTGCCAGCAGCTCCGGGACAGCCCTTGAAGCTTTCTTT. It codes for CASSSGTALEAFF.

This clone was recorded once. The chain is built from TRBV4-3 and TRBJ2-1; D uncertain. The CDR3 is 16 residues long. Trimming left V 0 bases short and J 4 bases short, with 13 bases between. The germline V gene has CDR1 LGHNA and CDR2 YSLEER. The CDR3: CASSQEIANAYNEQFF. DNA of the CDR3: TGCGCCAGCAGCCAAGAGATAGCAAACGCATACAATGAGCAGTTCTTC.

The genes are TRBV2 and TRBJ1-4, with TRBD1 as a possible D gene (5 bases). From germline, CDR1 is SNHLY and CDR2 FYNNEI. This CDR3 comprises 14 residues. Trimming shortened V by 0 bases and J by 10 bases, and 12 bases separated the two germline ends. CDR3 sequence (DNA): TGTGCCAGCAGTGAAGCGCTTCTGGGGGGAAAACTGTTTTTT. Its protein product is CASSEALLGGKLFF.

The chain links TRBV5-4 to TRBJ1-4; D not resolved. Germline lookup yields CDR1 SGHNT and CDR2 YYREEE (reference sequence). V was clipped by 0 bases and J by 0 bases, with 6 bases between them. The CDR3 runs to 15 residues. CDR3 DNA: TGTGCCAGCAGCTTGGCAGGTGCAACTAATGAAAAACTGTTTTTT. It codes for CASSLAGATNEKLFF. The entire variable domain, with the rest obtained from reference TRBV5-4 and TRBJ1-4, is as follows: ETGVTQSPTHLIKTRGQQVTLRCSSQSGHNTVSWYQQALGQGPQFIFQYYREEENGRGNFPPRFSGLQFPNYSSELNVNALELDDSALYLCASSLAGATNEKLFFGSGTQLSVL.

V is TRBV15 and J is TRBJ2-1; D perhaps matches TRBD2 (5 bases). Looked up from germline, CDR1 is LNHNV and CDR2 is YYDKDF (reference sequence). The CDR3 totals 13 residues. Trimming cost V 1 base and J 7 bases, with 8 bases left between them. The CDR3 sequence is CATSRVGVNEQFF. In DNA, the CDR3 is TGTGCCACCAGCAGAGTCGGGGTTAATGAGCAGTTCTTC.

CDR3 sequence: CASSAGGGLYSYNEQFF. The CDR3 DNA reads TGTGCCAGCAGCGCGGGGGGGGGACTCTACTCCTACAATGAGCAGTTCTTC. The chain employs TRBV11-2 and TRBJ2-1; 9 nucleotides match TRBD2. CDR3 length equals 17 residues. Per the germline V gene, CDR1 is SGHAT and CDR2 is FQNNGV. V lost 5 bases, J lost 0 bases, and 8 bases stayed unmatched.

This sequence joins TRBV2 and TRBJ2-1; perhaps TRBD2 as D (5 bases). Germline CDR1 is SNHLY and CDR2 is FYNNEI. V lost 5 bases and J 7 bases, leaving 15 bases between the germline ends. The CDR3 length is 14 residues. DNA of the CDR3: TGTGCCAGCAGTCCCCCGCTAGCTAAAAATGAGCAGTTCTTC. Protein product: CASSPPLAKNEQFF.

This chain links TRBV28 with TRBJ1-2; tentative D call: TRBD1 (5 bases). CDR1 and CDR2 from the germline V gene are MDHEN and SYDVKM. The V gene lost 7 bases and the J gene lost 3 bases, with 12 bases spanning the gap. This CDR3 is 13 amino acids long. This chain's CDR3 is CASTGPLHYGYTF. The CDR3 region has the DNA TGTGCCAGCACAGGGCCGCTGCACTATGGCTACACCTTC.

The chain joins TRBV2 to TRBJ1-6; the D is unclear. The CDR3 runs to 15 residues. Germline CDR1 is SNHLY and CDR2 is FYNNEI. The V end was cut by 2 bases, the J end by 6 bases, with 11 bases between. CDR3 sequence reads: CASSEREGSNSPLHF. As DNA, the CDR3 is TGTGCCAGCAGTGAACGAGAGGGCAGTAATTCACCCCTCCACTTT.

J is TRBJ2-7 and V is TRBV6-1; 7 nucleotides line up with TRBD1. J was trimmed by 2 bases and V by 2 bases; bases with no gene match: 6. CDR1 is MNHNS and CDR2 is SASEGT in the germline V gene. This CDR3 has 15 amino acids. CDR3 sequence reads: CASSEFGTAAYEQYF. CDR3 nucleotide sequence: TGTGCCAGCAGTGAATTTGGGACAGCCGCCTACGAGCAGTACTTC.

This chain connects TRBV4-2 to TRBJ2-1; D perhaps matches TRBD2 (5 bases). V was trimmed by 3 bases and J by 4 bases, leaving 16 bases between them. The germline V gene has CDR1 LGHNA and CDR2 YNFKEQ. The CDR3 consists of 16 residues. The CDR3 spells CASSHLRTADYNEQFF. Written as DNA, the CDR3 is TGTGCCAGCAGCCACCTTAGGACTGCCGATTACAATGAGCAGTTCTTC.

The chain uses TRBV2 and TRBJ2-1; 10 bases are shared with TRBD2. J lost 10 bases, V lost 7 bases, and 16 bases had no gene match. Germline CDR1 is SNHLY and CDR2 is FYNNEI. CDR3 length: 16 amino acids. The CDR3 spells CASNTGWLAGAVEQFF. CDR3 nucleotides: TGTGCCAGCAACACAGGGTGGCTAGCGGGGGCGGTCGAGCAGTTCTTC.

This chain connects TRBV28 to TRBJ2-7; D may be TRBD2 (6 bases). Germline assignment: CDR1 MDHEN and CDR2 SYDVKM. The CDR3 covers 16 residues. V was shortened by 10 bases and J by 0 bases, with 22 bases between the two germline ends. This chain's CDR3 is CAIQEGNSGPSYEQYF. CDR3 coding DNA: TGTGCCATCCAGGAGGGCAATAGCGGACCCTCCTACGAGCAGTACTTC.

This chain connects TRBV9 to TRBJ2-7; 7 bases are shared with TRBD2. The germline CDR1 and CDR2 sequences are SGDLS and YYNGEE. The CDR3 spans 17 residues. With 4 bases clipped from V and 1 base from J, the junction kept 14 bases outside the gene matches. In DNA form, the CDR3 reads TGTGCCAGCAGCCCTTCACGCGGGGGAGGGGAGTCCTACGAGCAGTACTTC. Protein sequence: CASSPSRGGGESYEQYF.

V usage is TRBV6-6 and J usage is TRBJ1-1; TRBD1 agrees at 7 bases. After removal of 0 bases from V and 3 bases from J, the junction contained 4 bases not matched to a gene. The germline V gene has CDR1 MNHNY and CDR2 SVGAGI (reference sequence). This CDR3 region has 15 residues. The CDR3 DNA reads as TGTGCCAGCAGTTACTCGAGGCAGGGGGACACTGAAGCTTTCTTT. Translation: CASSYSRQGDTEAFF.

V is TRBV7-9 and J is TRBJ2-2; unclear D gene. The CDR3 loop spans 12 amino acids. The V end was cut by 4 bases, the J end by 9 bases, with 9 bases between. Germline CDR1 SEHNR, CDR2 FQNEAQ (reference sequence). This CDR3 reads CASSSQYRELFF. The CDR3 nucleotides are TGTGCCAGCAGCTCCCAGTACCGGGAGCTGTTTTTT.

The chain recombines TRBV25-1 with TRBJ2-5, with 8 nucleotides matching TRBD2. This CDR3 comprises 15 residues. CDR1 is MGHDK and CDR2 is SYGVNS in the germline V gene. J gave up 4 bases and V 1 base, and 5 bases lay outside the gene matches. As DNA, the CDR3 is TGTGCCAGCAGTGAATGGCTAGCGGGTAGAGAGACCCAGTACTTC. Its protein product is CASSEWLAGRETQYF.

The chain links TRBV9 to TRBJ2-5; D possibly corresponds to TRBD1 (5 bases). The CDR3 is 13 amino acids. V lost 3 bases to trimming and J lost 3 bases, with 9 bases between them. From germline, CDR1 is SGDLS and CDR2 YYNGEE. The CDR3 reads CASSGTNKETQYF. In DNA form, the CDR3 reads TGTGCCAGCAGCGGGACAAATAAAGAGACCCAGTACTTC.

The rearrangement joins TRBV27 to TRBJ2-5; a possible D gene is TRBD1 (7 bases). CDR3 length equals 15 residues. Trimming left V 5 bases short and J 3 bases short, with 16 bases between. CDR1 and CDR2 from the germline V gene are MNHEY and SMNVEV (reference sequence). CDR3 sequence (DNA): TGTGCCAGCAGTGACAGGGAGGACAGAAAAGAGACCCAGTACTTC. Translation gives CASSDREDRKETQYF.

The rearrangement links TRBV19 to TRBJ2-7; TRBD2 aligns across 7 bases. Germline V gives CDR1 LNHDA, CDR2 SQIVND (reference sequence). V shed 6 bases, J shed 5 bases, and the junction held 10 bases outside the gene matches. The CDR3 is 14 residues long. CDR3 loop: CASRPRGGDHEQYF. The CDR3 nucleotides are TGTGCCAGTAGACCCCGGGGAGGGGATCACGAGCAGTACTTC.

The chain uses TRBV4-2 and TRBJ2-1, with TRBD2 matching over 11 bases. From germline, CDR1 is LGHNA and CDR2 YNFKEQ. The CDR3 is 17 amino acids. With V trimmed by 1 base and J by 5 bases, 7 bases remained unmatched. The CDR3 nucleotides read TGTGCCAGCAGCCAAGGATTGGGACTAGCGGAAAACAATGAGCAGTTCTTC. Protein: CASSQGLGLAENNEQFF.

The chain links TRBV11-2 to TRBJ1-4; D remains unclear. This CDR3 spans 15 amino acids. Germline-derived CDR1 and CDR2 are SGHAT and FQNNGV. Trimming removed 1 base at V and 4 bases at J, with 10 bases between. CDR3 nucleotide sequence: TGTGCCAGCAGCTTAGGTGGCGGAGATAATGAAAAACTGTTTTTT. Translation gives CASSLGGGDNEKLFF.

A single count supports this clone. The chain is built from TRBV2 and TRBJ1-1; 8 nucleotides agree with TRBD1. Per the germline V gene, CDR1 is SNHLY and CDR2 is FYNNEI. J was trimmed by 3 bases and V by 2 bases; bases with no gene match: 20. There are 20 residues in the CDR3. The CDR3 DNA reads TGTGCCAGCAGTGAAACTGGTCCGAACCGCAGGGGGCGCAGGGACACTGAAGCTTTCTTT. Translating gives CASSETGPNRRGRRDTEAFF.

J is TRBJ2-3 and V is TRBV5-1; the match to TRBD2 covers 13 bases. With V trimmed by 5 bases and J by 2 bases, 5 bases remained unmatched. Germline V gives CDR1 SGHRS, CDR2 YFSETQ. There are 16 residues in the CDR3. CDR3 coding DNA: TGCGCCAGCAGACGAGGACTAGCGGGAGCCACAGATACGCAGTATTTT. This sequence encodes CASRRGLAGATDTQYF. The full variable domain, rest sourced from reference TRBV5-1 and TRBJ2-3, is KAGVTQTPRYLIKTRGQQVTLSCSPISGHRSVSWYQQTPGQGLQFLFEYFSETQRNKGNFPGRFSGRQFSNSRSEMNVSTLELGDSALYLCASRRGLAGATDTQYFGPGTRLTVL.

V is TRBV9 and J is TRBJ2-1; TRBD2 matches 10 bases. Germline values: CDR1 SGDLS, CDR2 YYNGEE. V was clipped by 6 bases and J by 3 bases; unmatched bases: 6. The CDR3 has 15 residues. The CDR3 sequence: CASTARLAGYNEQFF. CDR3 nucleotide sequence: TGTGCCAGCACCGCCCGACTAGCGGGCTACAATGAGCAGTTCTTC.

This clone came up once. This sequence joins TRBV18 and TRBJ2-1; TRBD1 matches 10 bases. From germline, CDR1 is KGHSH and CDR2 LQKENI. The CDR3 extends over 15 amino acids. The ends lost 5 bases at V and 6 bases at J; junction bases unmatched: 7. The CDR3 DNA follows: TGTGCCAGCTCATCCTGGGGACAGGGGCCCAATGAGCAGTTCTTC. Protein product: CASSSWGQGPNEQFF.

The J gene is TRBJ1-2, the V gene TRBV28; 8 nucleotides line up with TRBD1. The CDR3 runs 15 residues. CDR1 is MDHEN, CDR2 SYDVKM, per germline. The junction had 13 bases not matched to a gene; V was cut back by 9 bases and J by 4 bases. The CDR3: CASFLGQGRFYGYTF. Here the CDR3 DNA reads TGTGCCAGTTTCCTCGGACAGGGACGTTTCTATGGCTACACCTTC.

The CDR3 spells CASTPLESQASNQPQHF. CDR3 bases: TGTGCCAGCACTCCCCTCGAGAGTCAAGCCAGCAATCAGCCCCAGCATTTT. The genes are TRBV25-1 and TRBJ1-5, with D unresolved. Trimming removed 7 bases from V and 1 base from J, with 20 bases in between. Germline CDR1 is MGHDK and CDR2 is SYGVNS. The CDR3 contains 17 residues.